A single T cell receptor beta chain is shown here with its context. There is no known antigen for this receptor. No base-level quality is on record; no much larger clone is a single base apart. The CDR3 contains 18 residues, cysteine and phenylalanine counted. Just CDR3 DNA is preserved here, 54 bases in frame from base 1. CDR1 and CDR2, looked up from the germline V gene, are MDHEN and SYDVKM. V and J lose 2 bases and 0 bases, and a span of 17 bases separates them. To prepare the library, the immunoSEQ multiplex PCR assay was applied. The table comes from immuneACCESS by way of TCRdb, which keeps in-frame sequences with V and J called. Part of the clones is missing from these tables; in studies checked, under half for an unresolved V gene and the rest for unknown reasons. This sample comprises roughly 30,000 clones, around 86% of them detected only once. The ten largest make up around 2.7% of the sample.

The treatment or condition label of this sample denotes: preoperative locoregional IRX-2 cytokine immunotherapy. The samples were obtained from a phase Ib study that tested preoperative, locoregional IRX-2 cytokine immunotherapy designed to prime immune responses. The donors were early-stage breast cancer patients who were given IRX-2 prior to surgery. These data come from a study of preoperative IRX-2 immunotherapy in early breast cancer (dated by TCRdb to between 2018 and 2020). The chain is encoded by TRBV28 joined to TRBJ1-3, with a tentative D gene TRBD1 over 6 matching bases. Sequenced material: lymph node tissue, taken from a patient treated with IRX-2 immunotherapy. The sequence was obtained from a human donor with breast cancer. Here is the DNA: TGTGCCAGCAGTTTAACGGGACACGCCGTTTACTCTGGAAACACCATATATTTT. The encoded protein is CASSLTGHAVYSGNTIYF.